Here is one TCR beta chain with its context. Its antigen is unknown. This record belongs to a study of cytomegalovirus exposure and HLA in healthy donors. Points from the study as a whole: The authors later linked a missense DCLRE1C variant to TCR beta V- and J-gene trimming.

With 60 Vbeta and 13 Jbeta primers, the PCR was carried out. Sequencing used immunoSEQ multiplex PCR; TCRdb keeps in-frame clones, though not all of them. The sample has 65,000 to 90,000 clones; roughly 82% are singletons. V lost 1 base to trimming and J lost 0 bases, with 6 bases between them. Germline assignment: CDR1 MGHRA and CDR2 YSYEKL. The CDR3 is 14 amino acids. The sequencing sample was made of PBMCs. The source of this sequence is a man between 18 and 35 years old in good health and CMV-seronegative. The J gene is TRBJ1-1, the V gene TRBV4-1; D unresolved. The CDR3 nucleotides read TGCGCCAGCAGCCAAGCAGCGGTGAACACTGAAGCTTTCTTT. It yields the protein CASSQAAVNTEAFF.